These 16 T cell receptor beta chains share one sample of origin, sequenced in a study of blood T cell repertoires in COVID-19. The method was immunoSEQ multiplex PCR; TCRdb's version includes in-frame clones alone and lacks a portion of them. The sample includes tens of thousands of clones, around three quarters seen only once; the top ten take almost 50%. The sample was peripheral blood. The source of these receptors is a human donor in a cohort sampled during active COVID-19.

The V gene is TRBV28, the J gene TRBJ2-7; D is possibly TRBD1 (6 bases). This CDR3 region has 15 residues. V lost 6 bases, J lost 1 base, and 16 bases lay in between. Germline CDR1 and CDR2: MDHEN and SYDVKM. This CDR3 reads CASRPSTGISYEQYF. The CDR3 DNA reads TGTGCCAGCAGACCCTCGACAGGAATATCCTACGAGCAGTACTTC.

This clone has just a few counts. The gene calls are TRBV2 and TRBJ2-1; 10 nucleotides match TRBD2. Trimming cost V 5 bases and J 3 bases; bases outside gene matches: 4. This CDR3 has 15 residues. Germline V lookup: CDR1 SNHLY, CDR2 FYNNEI. CDR3 protein: CASSLTSGRYNEQFF. As DNA, the CDR3 is TGTGCCAGCAGTTTGACTAGCGGGCGCTACAATGAGCAGTTCTTC.

This clone appeared once. The CDR3 region is CASSQDLGQFYEQYF. The CDR3, as DNA: TGTGCCAGCAGCCAAGATCTGGGACAGTTCTACGAGCAGTACTTC. The chain combines TRBV3-1 (or the pseudogene TRBV3-2) with TRBJ2-7, with TRBD1 identical over 7 bases. V shed 0 bases and J 3 bases; nucleotides not matched to a gene: 5. This CDR3 comprises 15 residues. The germline V gene has CDR1 LGHDT and CDR2 YNNKEL (reference sequence).

This chain uses TRBV6-5 with TRBJ2-1; D might be TRBD1 (5 bases). V lost 0 bases, J lost 10 bases, and 10 bases lay in between. The CDR3 is 13 amino acids. Germline values: CDR1 MNHEY, CDR2 SVGAGI. Here the CDR3 reads CASSYSNQGEQFF. Written as DNA, the CDR3 is TGTGCCAGCAGTTACTCGAACCAGGGCGAGCAGTTCTTC.

The CDR3 reads CASSFGTGGGYEQYF. The CDR3 DNA sequence: TGTGCCAGCAGCTTTGGAACAGGGGGCGGGTACGAGCAGTACTTC. The chain couples TRBV7-9 to TRBJ2-7; 9 bases align to TRBD1. The length of the CDR3 is 15 residues. V trimming: 3 bases; J trimming: 4 bases; junction bases outside the gene matches: 7. Germline CDR1 and CDR2: SEHNR and FQNEAQ (reference sequence).

The J gene is TRBJ1-5, the V gene TRBV6-5; a weak D match, TRBD1 (6 bases). From germline, CDR1 is MNHEY and CDR2 SVGAGI. The CDR3 spans 15 residues. Trimming took 6 bases from V and 4 from J, leaving 16 bases between them. Here the CDR3 DNA reads TGTGCCAGCAGGCCCGCAGGGGCCTATAATCAGCCCCAGCATTTT. Amino acids: CASRPAGAYNQPQHF.

This chain uses TRBV14 with TRBJ2-7, with a tentative D call TRBD1 (5 bases). Germline loops: CDR1 SGHDN, CDR2 FVKESK. CDR3 size: 12 residues. The V end lost 4 bases, the J end lost 5 bases, and 9 bases lay between the germline ends. The chain's CDR3 is CASSPRQHEQYF. Written as DNA, the CDR3 is TGTGCCAGCAGCCCAAGACAGCACGAGCAGTACTTC. Based on the CDR3 plus reference TRBV14 and TRBJ2-7, the full variable domain is EAGVTQFPSHSVIEKGQTVTLRCDPISGHDNLYWYRRVMGKEIKFLLHFVKESKQDESGMPNNRFLAERTGGTYSTLKVQPAELEDSGVYFCASSPRQHEQYFGPGTRLTVT.

CDR3 nucleotide sequence: TGTGCCAGCAGTTTAAGGCAGCCGACAAAGGTGAGCAATCAGCCCCAGCATTTT. This sequence encodes CASSLRQPTKVSNQPQHF. The rearrangement joins TRBV27 to TRBJ1-5; D unclear. Looked up from germline, CDR1 is MNHEY and CDR2 is SMNVEV (reference sequence). V shed 2 bases and J shed 1 base, with 18 bases lying between them. This CDR3 has 18 residues.

The CDR3 sequence: CASIGENLDYQFF. As DNA, the CDR3 is TGTGCCAGCATAGGGGAAAATTTGGACTACCAGTTCTTC. The rearrangement uses TRBV28 and TRBJ2-1; D is possibly TRBD2 (6 bases). Trimming pared 7 bases from V and 13 bases from J, leaving 20 bases between. The CDR3 sequence is 13 residues long. Germline lookup yields CDR1 MDHEN and CDR2 SYDVKM. The full variable domain, with the rest looked up from reference TRBV28 and TRBJ2-1, is DVKVTQSSRYLVKRTGEKVFLECVQDMDHENMFWYRQDPGLGLRLIYFSYDVKMKEKGDIPEGYSVSREKKERFSLILESASTNQTSMYLCASIGENLDYQFFGPGTRLTVL.

CDR3 protein: CASSLDSSNQPQHF. As DNA, the CDR3 is TGTGCCAGCAGCCTAGACAGTAGCAATCAGCCCCAGCATTTT. The rearrangement uses TRBV6-5 and TRBJ1-5, with a tentative D call TRBD1 (5 bases). V was shortened by 6 bases and J by 0 bases, with 9 bases between the two germline ends. The CDR3 loop spans 14 amino acids. The germline gives CDR1 MNHEY, CDR2 SVGAGI.

This clone came up a few times. The J gene is TRBJ1-1, the V gene TRBV4-1; tentative D call: TRBD1 (5 bases). Per the germline V gene, CDR1 is MGHRA and CDR2 is YSYEKL. CDR3 length: 16 amino acids. Trimming took off 0 bases at V and 1 base at J, with 12 bases between the two ends. This CDR3 is CASSQEGARANTEAFF. As DNA, the CDR3 is TGCGCCAGCAGCCAAGAAGGCGCCAGGGCGAACACTGAAGCTTTCTTT.

The chain links TRBV28 to TRBJ1-6; 8 bases are a match to TRBD1. J lost 9 bases, V lost 6 bases, and 10 bases had no gene match. CDR1 and CDR2 (germline): MDHEN, SYDVKM. This CDR3 is built from 15 residues. CDR3 DNA: TGTGCCAGCAGGGGCCCAGGGACAGGTTTTTCACCCCTCCACTTT. Translating gives CASRGPGTGFSPLHF.

J is TRBJ1-5 and V is TRBV29-1; 10 bases are shared with TRBD1. Germline values: CDR1 SQVTM, CDR2 ANQGSEA. The CDR3 has 15 residues. Germline trimming cut 5 bases from V and 5 bases from J; bases unmatched to any gene: 9. The CDR3 sequence is CSVILGTGVDQPQHF. As DNA, the CDR3 is TGCAGCGTTATACTCGGGACAGGGGTCGATCAGCCCCAGCATTTT.

The chain carries TRBV4-2 and TRBJ1-2; D possibly corresponds to TRBD1 (6 bases). The CDR3 is made up of 14 amino acids. Between the trimmed V and J ends, which lost 1 base and 1 base, there was a span of 7 bases. The germline V gene encodes CDR1 LGHNA and CDR2 YNFKEQ. CDR3 bases: TGTGCCAGCAGCCAAGGGACAGATAACTATGGCTACACCTTC. Protein product: CASSQGTDNYGYTF.

This clone was counted only a few times. One junction end does not reproduce the germline sequence, and a read error may be involved. The rearrangement links TRBV7-2 to TRBJ2-5; 16 nucleotides agree with TRBD2. This CDR3 contains 13 residues. The germline gives CDR1 SGHTA, CDR2 FQGNSA. DNA of the CDR3: TGTGCCAGCACCCAAGGGGGACTAGCGGGAGGGCACTTC. The encoded protein is CASTQGGLAGGHF.

This clone was detected only once. The rearrangement joins TRBV5-1 to TRBJ1-1, with TRBD1 matching over 9 bases. There are 14 residues in the CDR3. Trimming at V came to 5 bases and at J to 3 bases, leaving 5 bases not matched to a gene. CDR1 and CDR2 from the germline V gene are SGHRS and YFSETQ. CDR3 coding DNA: TGCGCCAGCAGGAGGGACAGGGCTGACACTGAAGCTTTCTTT. This translates into CASRRDRADTEAFF.